The rows below give T cell receptor beta chains drawn from one sample of a study of blood T cell repertoires in COVID-19. Assay used: immunoSEQ multiplex PCR; TCRdb lists only in-frame clones, some missing. The data show more than 300,000 clones, roughly 89% seen once. Specimen: peripheral blood. The source of these receptors is a woman aged 40 to 50 with COVID-19, enrolled during active disease. The CDR3 runs from the conserved cysteine through the conserved F or W. The D gene is left open where the match is weak. The size of a clone is reported for some rows only, either as once, few or many, or as a class for expanded clones.

V	length	D	J	size	CDR3	DNA
TRBV5-6	11	-	TRBJ1-1	-	CASSQRGEAFF	TGTGCCAGCAGCCAACGGGGTGAAGCTTTCTTT
TRBV30	14	-	TRBJ2-7	-	CAWSVASIHHEQYF	TGTGCCTGGAGTGTGGCTAGCATCCATCACGAGCAGTACTTC
TRBV29-1	13	TRBD2	TRBJ2-2	once	CSAAGGNTGELFF	TGCAGCGCCGCGGGGGGGAACACCGGGGAGCTGTTTTTT
TRBV10-3	15	TRBD1	TRBJ1-5	-	CANAAGQGNSQPQHF	TGTGCCAACGCAGCGGGACAGGGGAACAGTCAGCCCCAGCATTTT
TRBV18	15	-	TRBJ1-1	-	CASSPQLEVSTEAFF	TGTGCCAGCTCACCACAATTGGAGGTGAGCACTGAAGCTTTCTTT
TRBV10-3	12	-	TRBJ2-5	-	CAISPDRETQYF	TGTGCCATCAGCCCGGACAGAGAGACCCAGTACTTC
TRBV18	20	TRBD2	TRBJ2-1	-	CASSPRLMGLAGVSYNEQFF	TGTGCCAGCTCACCACGATTAATGGGACTAGCGGGAGTATCCTACAATGAGCAGTTCTTC
TRBV2	15	-	TRBJ1-5	-	CASSEAESSNQPQHF	TGTGCCAGCAGTGAAGCAGAGTCGAGCAATCAGCCCCAGCATTTT
TRBV15	11	-	TRBJ2-7	-	CATSRGAVQYF	TGTGCCACCAGCAGAGGGGCAGTACAGTACTTC
TRBV5-4	15	-	TRBJ1-3	few	CASSSRAVSGNTIYF	TGTGCCAGCAGCTCCCGAGCGGTCTCTGGAAACACCATATATTTT
TRBV6-2/TRBV6-3	14	TRBD1	TRBJ2-7	-	CASSYSHRGYEQYF	TGTGCCAGCAGTTACTCTCACAGGGGGTACGAGCAGTACTTC
TRBV25-1	14	-	TRBJ1-1	-	CASSLTDQNTEAFF	TGTGCCAGCAGTCTCACAGACCAGAACACTGAAGCTTTCTTT
TRBV18	15	-	TRBJ2-2	-	CASSTERGFTGELFF	TGTGCCAGCTCTACCGAGAGGGGGTTCACCGGGGAGCTGTTTTTT
TRBV6-2/TRBV6-3	14	TRBD1	TRBJ1-1	-	CASSPDRGNTEAFF	TGTGCCAGCAGCCCCGACAGGGGGAACACTGAAGCTTTCTTT
TRBV28	17	TRBD2	TRBJ2-3	-	CASSQRPSGGFTDTQYF	TGTGCCAGCAGTCAGCGCCCTAGCGGGGGGTTCACAGATACGCAGTATTTT
TRBV27	14	-	TRBJ1-6	-	CASSLQGWDSPLHF	TGTGCCAGCAGTTTACAGGGGTGGGATTCACCCCTCCACTTT
TRBV4-1	15	-	TRBJ2-1	once	CASSQAPGGYNEQFF	TGCGCCAGCAGCCAGGCGCCCGGGGGCTACAATGAGCAGTTCTTC
TRBV6-2/TRBV6-3	14	-	TRBJ1-1	-	CASSYTGSGTEAFF	TGTGCCAGCAGTTACACCGGGTCGGGCACTGAAGCTTTCTTT
TRBV4-3	14	-	TRBJ1-1	once	CASSLAGLNTEAFF	TGCGCCAGCAGCCTGGCAGGGTTGAACACTGAAGCTTTCTTT
TRBV3-1/TRBV3-2	16	-	TRBJ2-2	-	CASSQGRRLVDGELFF	TGTGCCAGCAGCCAAGGGCGGCGGCTGGTTGACGGGGAGCTGTTTTTT
TRBV18	16	-	TRBJ1-1	-	CASSPLPRTVNTEAFF	TGTGCCAGCTCACCGTTACCCCGGACAGTGAACACTGAAGCTTTCTTT
TRBV6-5	14	TRBD2	TRBJ2-7	-	CASRVAGGPYEQYF	TGTGCCAGCAGAGTAGCGGGAGGGCCCTACGAGCAGTACTTC
TRBV5-5	15	-	TRBJ2-7	once	CASSHKTESSYEQYF	TGTGCCAGCAGCCATAAGACAGAAAGCTCCTACGAGCAGTACTTC
TRBV27	15	-	TRBJ1-4	-	CASSSTSATNEKLFF	TGTGCCAGCAGTTCCACTTCTGCAACTAATGAAAAACTGTTTTTT
TRBV5-1	13	-	TRBJ1-2	-	CASSFDNYYGYTF	TGCGCCAGCAGCTTCGACAACTACTATGGCTACACCTTC
TRBV19	16	TRBD1	TRBJ2-2	few	CASSRAGTANTGELFF	TGTGCCAGTAGTAGGGCTGGGACAGCGAACACCGGGGAGCTGTTTTTT
TRBV7-2	14	-	TRBJ1-1	-	CASSPSSGRTEAFF	TGTGCCAGCAGCCCCTCGAGCGGGCGCACTGAAGCTTTCTTT
TRBV9	14	TRBD1	TRBJ1-5	-	CASSVAGGFQPQHF	TGTGCCAGCAGCGTAGCAGGGGGGTTTCAGCCCCAGCATTTT
TRBV7-2	14	TRBD1	TRBJ2-5	-	CASSWGQLPETQYF	TGTGCCAGCAGCTGGGGACAGCTACCAGAGACCCAGTACTTC
TRBV4-3	15	TRBD1	TRBJ2-7	-	CASSQARQGTYEQYF	TGCGCCAGCAGTCAAGCCAGACAGGGAACCTACGAGCAGTACTTC
TRBV5-5	15	TRBD1	TRBJ1-1	-	CASSLEQGRNTEAFF	TGTGCCAGCAGCTTGGAACAGGGGAGAAACACTGAAGCTTTCTTT
TRBV3-1/TRBV3-2	14	-	TRBJ2-1	-	CASSQDHRNNEQFF	TGTGCCAGCAGCCAAGATCACAGAAACAATGAGCAGTTCTTC
TRBV3-1/TRBV3-2	15	TRBD2	TRBJ2-1	-	CASSYLAGGENEQFF	TGTGCCAGCAGCTATCTAGCGGGGGGGGAGAATGAGCAGTTCTTC
TRBV2	16	TRBD2	TRBJ2-2	-	CASRPTSGRITGELFF	TGTGCCAGCAGACCTACTAGCGGGAGGATCACCGGGGAGCTGTTTTTT
TRBV6-2/TRBV6-3	15	TRBD1	TRBJ1-1	-	CASSLPRGAWTEAFF	TGTGCCAGCAGTCTACCCAGGGGGGCATGGACTGAAGCTTTCTTT
TRBV3-1/TRBV3-2	14	TRBD2	TRBJ2-7	-	CASGSSGGPHEQYF	TGTGCCAGCGGTTCGTCGGGAGGGCCCCACGAGCAGTACTTC
TRBV24-1	18	-	TRBJ2-3	-	CATSDFPLTEFSTDTQYF	TGTGCCACCAGTGATTTCCCCCTGACAGAATTCTCCACAGATACGCAGTATTTT
TRBV27	16	-	TRBJ1-5	-	CASSLTGEYSNQPQHF	TGTGCCAGCAGTTTAACGGGGGAATATAGCAATCAGCCCCAGCATTTT
TRBV7-2	15	-	TRBJ1-4	-	CASGQTAATNEKLFF	TGTGCCAGCGGTCAGACTGCGGCAACTAATGAAAAACTGTTTTTT
TRBV10-1	14	-	TRBJ2-6	-	CANPRVAGANVLTF	TGCGCCAACCCTCGGGTAGCTGGGGCCAACGTCCTGACTTTC
TRBV7-8	17	TRBD2	TRBJ2-5	once	CASSSRRLAEGGETQYF	TGTGCCAGCAGCTCCCGAAGACTAGCGGAGGGAGGGGAGACCCAGTACTTC
TRBV18	14	TRBD1	TRBJ1-5	once	CASSPGQFNQPQHF	TGTGCCAGCTCACCGGGACAGTTCAATCAGCCCCAGCATTTT
TRBV7-9	15	-	TRBJ1-1	-	CASSLLSQANTEAFF	TGTGCCAGCAGCTTATTGAGCCAAGCGAACACTGAAGCTTTCTTT
TRBV24-1	14	TRBD1	TRBJ1-1	-	CATSESGQDSEAFF	TGTGCCACCAGTGAGTCAGGACAGGACTCTGAAGCTTTCTTT
TRBV11-3	15	TRBD1	TRBJ2-7	-	CASSLEAGGFREQYF	TGTGCCAGCAGCTTAGAGGCAGGGGGATTTCGCGAGCAGTACTTC
TRBV7-3	14	-	TRBJ2-1	-	CASSLMAGYNEQFF	TGTGCCAGCAGCTTAATGGCGGGCTACAATGAGCAGTTCTTC
TRBV5-4	15	TRBD1	TRBJ2-1	-	CASSHQGTGQTEQFF	TGTGCCAGCAGCCACCAAGGGACAGGACAAACCGAGCAGTTCTTC
TRBV4-1	16	-	TRBJ2-1	-	CASTSLGAGEGNEQFF	TGCGCCAGCACCTCACTAGGGGCAGGGGAGGGTAATGAGCAGTTCTTC
TRBV3-1/TRBV3-2	16	TRBD1	TRBJ1-3	-	CASSQRDRGFGNTIYF	TGTGCCAGCAGCCAAAGGGACAGGGGCTTTGGAAACACCATATATTTT
TRBV6-5	15	TRBD1	TRBJ1-6	-	CASRRDSADGSPLHF	TGTGCCAGCCGTAGGGACAGCGCTGATGGTTCACCCCTCCACTTT
TRBV6-5	13	TRBD1	TRBJ2-5	once	CASRDRGQETQYF	TGTGCCAGCAGGGACAGGGGGCAAGAGACCCAGTACTTC
TRBV12-3/TRBV12-4	13	TRBD1	TRBJ1-5	-	CASRSTGVQPQHF	TGTGCCAGCAGATCGACAGGGGTGCAGCCCCAGCATTTT
TRBV28	15	-	TRBJ1-1	-	CASSSRRGWNTEAFF	TGTGCCAGCAGTTCCCGCCGGGGGTGGAACACTGAAGCTTTCTTT
TRBV7-2	14	TRBD1	TRBJ2-5	-	CASSQDRVQETQYF	TGTGCCAGCAGCCAGGACAGGGTGCAAGAGACCCAGTACTTC